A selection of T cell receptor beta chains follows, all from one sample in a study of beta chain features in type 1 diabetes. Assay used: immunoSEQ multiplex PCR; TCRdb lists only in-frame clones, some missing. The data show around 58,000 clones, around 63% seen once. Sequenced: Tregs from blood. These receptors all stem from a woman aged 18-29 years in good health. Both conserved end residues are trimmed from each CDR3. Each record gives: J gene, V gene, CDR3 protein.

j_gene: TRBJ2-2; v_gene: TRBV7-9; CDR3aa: ASSLVGGIDTGELF
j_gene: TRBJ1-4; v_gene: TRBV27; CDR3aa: ASSPGQVLNEKLF
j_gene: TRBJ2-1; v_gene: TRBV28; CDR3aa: ASTPAGGTYNEQF
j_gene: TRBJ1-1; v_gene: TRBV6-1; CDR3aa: ASSAQGNTEAF
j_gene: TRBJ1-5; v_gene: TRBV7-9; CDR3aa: AYGEYKGGPQPQH
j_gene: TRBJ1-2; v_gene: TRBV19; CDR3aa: ASSTGGTANYGYT
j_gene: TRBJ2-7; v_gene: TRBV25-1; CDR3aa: ASQGPTFPRQY
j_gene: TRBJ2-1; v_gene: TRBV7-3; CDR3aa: ASSPVGSGGGNEQF
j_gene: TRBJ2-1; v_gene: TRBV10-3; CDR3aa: AISESDSGRRQF
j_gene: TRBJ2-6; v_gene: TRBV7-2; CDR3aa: ASTSGAGANVLT
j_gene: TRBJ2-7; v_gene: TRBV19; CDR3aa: ASSSGWTSGSYEQY
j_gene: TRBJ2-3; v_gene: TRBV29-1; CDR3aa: SVEGGTGNTDTQY
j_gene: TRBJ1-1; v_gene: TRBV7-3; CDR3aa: ASSLNEGTEAF
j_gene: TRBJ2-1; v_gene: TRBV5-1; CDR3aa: ASSPDVSGRNEQF
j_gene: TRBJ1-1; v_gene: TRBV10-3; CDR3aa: AIRETGPNTEAF
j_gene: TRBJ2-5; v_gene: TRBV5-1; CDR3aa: ASTAGEETQY